The 17 T cell receptor beta chains listed next were all sequenced from one sample in a study of long-term antiretroviral therapy in people with HIV. Survey-level resolution applied to immunoSEQ assay v3.0. Only in-frame clones appear in the TCRdb table, and some are missing; sequencing was by immunoSEQ multiplex PCR. The repertoire includes some 14,000 clones, roughly 83% of them detected once, and about 16% sits in the top ten. This material consisted of unsorted PBMCs, taken just before starting antiretroviral therapy. All receptors come from a man aged 35 to 55 with HIV.

V is TRBV5-5 and J is TRBJ1-2; D gene uncertain. Looked up from germline, CDR1 is SGHKS and CDR2 is YYEKEE (reference sequence). V lost 3 bases to trimming and J lost 0 bases, with 18 bases between them. The CDR3 length is 17 residues. The CDR3 loop is CASSYYYREDSNYGYTF. CDR3 DNA sequence: TGTGCCAGCAGCTACTACTACCGGGAGGACTCTAACTATGGCTACACCTTC.

The chain links TRBV2 to TRBJ1-5; possible D gene TRBD1, 6 bases. The V gene lost 1 base and the J gene lost 6 bases, with 16 bases spanning the gap. This CDR3 is built from 16 residues. Germline loops: CDR1 SNHLY, CDR2 FYNNEI. The CDR3 region is CASSEEAVGGSQPQHF. The CDR3 coding sequence is TGTGCCAGCAGTGAAGAGGCGGTAGGGGGGTCTCAGCCCCAGCATTTT.

The chain couples TRBV2 to TRBJ1-1; D is unresolved. This CDR3 is built from 14 residues. V was pared by 3 bases and J by 3 bases, with 11 bases between. Germline lookup yields CDR1 SNHLY and CDR2 FYNNEI. The CDR3 region has the DNA TGTGCCAGCAGTGACAAGAGTCCGGACACTGAAGCTTTCTTT. This codes for CASSDKSPDTEAFF.

By sample fraction, this clone is hyperexpanded. J is TRBJ2-7 and V is TRBV6-6; 7 nucleotides match TRBD1. V was pared by 5 bases and J by 2 bases, with 9 bases of the junction left unmatched. The CDR3 runs 15 residues. The germline V gene encodes CDR1 MNHNY and CDR2 SVGAGI (reference sequence). The CDR3 DNA reads as TGTGCCAGCAGTATCGACAGGGTGGACCCCTACGAGCAGTACTTC. As protein: CASSIDRVDPYEQYF.

The chain combines TRBV27 with TRBJ1-1; TRBD1 aligns across 9 bases. Germline lookup yields CDR1 MNHEY and CDR2 SMNVEV (reference sequence). V lost 3 bases and J lost 5; bases outside the gene matches: 7. The CDR3 covers 15 residues. The CDR3 DNA sequence: TGTGCCAGCAGTTTCGTGGGACAGGGCTTTACTGAAGCTTTCTTT. It yields the protein CASSFVGQGFTEAFF.

This sequence joins TRBV11-2 and TRBJ2-5; TRBD1 matches 7 bases. Looked up from germline, CDR1 is SGHAT and CDR2 is FQNNGV. The trim removed 5 bases at V and 5 bases at J, leaving 14 bases unmatched. The CDR3 has 16 residues. CDR3 DNA: TGTGCCAGCAGCGTAGGGGACAGCCCGTATCCGGAGACCCAGTACTTC. Protein product: CASSVGDSPYPETQYF.

The V gene is TRBV2, the J gene TRBJ2-7; 8 bases are a match to TRBD1. This CDR3 contains 16 residues. The J segment lost 3 bases and the V segment lost 6 bases, leaving 13 bases of the junction unmatched. The germline V gene encodes CDR1 SNHLY and CDR2 FYNNEI. The CDR3 bases are TGTGCCAGCAGCGAAAGCGCGGACAGGGTTCTCTACGAGCAGTACTTC. Translated: CASSESADRVLYEQYF.

This clone was detected once. The chain carries TRBV5-4 and TRBJ2-2; D is possibly TRBD2 (6 bases). Between the trimmed V and J ends, which lost 0 bases and 3 bases, there was a span of 12 bases. Germline V CDR1 and CDR2: SGHNT, YYREEE (reference sequence). The CDR3 has 16 amino acids. Written as DNA, the CDR3 is TGTGCCAGCAGCTTGGGGGGCGGGACCGACACCGGGGAGCTGTTTTTT. Translation gives CASSLGGGTDTGELFF.

This clone was detected once. In DNA form, the CDR3 reads TGTGCCAGCAGCCGGGGACTAGCGGGAAGCTACAATGAGCAGTTCTTC. Its protein is CASSRGLAGSYNEQFF. V usage is TRBV5-4 and J usage is TRBJ2-1, with 13 bases aligning to TRBD2. This CDR3 has 16 amino acids. Per germline, CDR1 SGHNT and CDR2 YYREEE (reference sequence). V dropped 4 bases and J dropped 3; count of bases not matched to a gene: 4.

The CDR3 DNA is TGTGCCAGCAGCTCCTCCCAGGGGCGGCAAGAGACCCAGTACTTC. Its protein is CASSSSQGRQETQYF. This chain joins TRBV11-3 and TRBJ2-5, with a tentative D call TRBD1 (6 bases). Germline-derived CDR1 and CDR2 are SGHNT and YENEEA. CDR3 length: 15 amino acids. V was trimmed by 4 bases and J by 2 bases, leaving 14 bases between them.

The chain joins TRBV6-5 to TRBJ2-5; TRBD2 might be the D (6 bases). The CDR3 is 15 amino acids. CDR1 and CDR2 (germline): MNHEY, SVGAGI. V gave up 6 bases and J gave up 7 bases, with 21 bases separating them. The CDR3 region is CASRLPGGSGGTQYF. The CDR3 nucleotides are TGTGCCAGCAGACTTCCCGGAGGGAGTGGGGGGACCCAGTACTTC.

The chain links TRBV7-8 to TRBJ2-7; D uncertain. This CDR3 has 12 residues. V lost 5 bases and J lost 0, with 5 bases in between. Germline CDR1 and CDR2: SGHVS and FQNEAQ. CDR3 region: CASSVSSYEQYF. Written as DNA, the CDR3 is TGTGCCAGCAGCGTCAGCTCCTACGAGCAGTACTTC.

This clone was recorded only once. The sample carries other DNA sequences with the same CDR3. The rearrangement joins TRBV18 to TRBJ2-3; no reliable D call. CDR1 is KGHSH, CDR2 LQKENI, per germline. The CDR3 is 12 residues long. The V end was cut by 1 base, the J end by 6 bases, with 5 bases between. The CDR3 coding sequence is TGTGCCAGCTCACCACAACCCGATACGCAGTATTTT. Translation gives CASSPQPDTQYF.

This chain uses TRBV9 with TRBJ2-2; TRBD2 matches at 8 bases. This CDR3 region has 17 residues. V shed 2 bases and J 6 bases; nucleotides not matched to a gene: 12. Per germline, CDR1 SGDLS and CDR2 YYNGEE. The CDR3, as DNA: TGTGCCAGCAGCGTCTCCGGGACTAGGGCCTTTCCCGGGGAGCTGTTTTTT. It yields the protein CASSVSGTRAFPGELFF.

This clone was recorded a few times. This sequence joins TRBV18 and TRBJ1-1; D gene unclear. V lost 6 bases and J lost 11, with 22 bases in between. Germline assignment: CDR1 KGHSH and CDR2 LQKENI. CDR3 length: 14 amino acids. The CDR3, as DNA: TGTGCCAGCTCCCCTGGGGTTCTCGGATGGGCGGCTTTCTTT. Amino acids: CASSPGVLGWAAFF.

Here the CDR3 DNA reads TGTGCCAGTAGTATCAACAGGAACACAGATACGCAGTATTTT. Its protein product is CASSINRNTDTQYF. V usage is TRBV19 and J usage is TRBJ2-3, with a possible D match to TRBD1 (5 bases). V lost 3 bases and J 2 bases, leaving 9 bases between the germline ends. Germline V gene sequence: CDR1 LNHDA, CDR2 SQIVND (reference sequence). The CDR3 covers 14 residues.

This CDR3 is CASSPDREGGYTF. The DNA of the CDR3 is TGTGCCAGCAGCCCGGACAGGGAGGGTGGCTACACCTTC. This rearrangement joins TRBV7-9 to TRBJ1-2; 8 bases agree with TRBD1. CDR1 is SEHNR, CDR2 FQNEAQ, per germline (reference sequence). The CDR3 length is 13 residues. V lost 5 bases and J lost 7; bases outside the gene matches: 6.